Below, 20 T cell receptor beta chains from the same sample are listed, as sequenced in a study of T cells in Graves' hyperthyroidism and ophthalmopathy. What was amplified from RNA transcripts were TCR beta CDR3 regions. The study used the HTBI primer set for a first-round RT-PCR of the TCR CDR3. A single record per CDR3 protein comes from TCRdb applying MiXCR to the multiplex PCR reads. The data contain hundreds of thousands of distinct CDR3 sequences, approximately 15% of them seen just once; the ten biggest clones take up roughly 50%. The sample consisted of blood. The origin of the receptors is a woman aged 55-69 years with Graves' ophthalmopathy.

The gene calls are TRBV28 and TRBJ2-7; TRBD2 might be the D (6 bases). This CDR3 is built from 12 residues. CDR1 and CDR2 (germline): MDHEN, SYDVKM. The V gene lost 7 bases and the J gene lost 3 bases, with 10 bases spanning the gap. CDR3 DNA sequence: TGTGCCAGCACTAGCGCCGTCTACGAGCAGTACTTC. It encodes CASTSAVYEQYF.

This clonotype has ten or more counts. J is TRBJ1-5 and V is TRBV6-2 or TRBV6-3; D unclear. CDR1 and CDR2 from the germline V gene are MNHEY and SVGEGT. The CDR3 totals 13 residues. Trimming took off 5 bases at V and 4 bases at J, with 9 bases between the two ends. The CDR3 coding sequence is TGTGCCAGCAGTATCGACGGAAATCAGCCCCAGCATTTT. Protein sequence: CASSIDGNQPQHF.

This clonotype was observed a few times. The chain combines TRBV6-1 with TRBJ2-5, with D perhaps matching TRBD2 (5 bases). V lost 6 bases, J lost 4 bases, and 15 bases lay in between. CDR1 and CDR2 from the germline V gene are MNHNS and SASEGT. CDR3 length: 14 residues. CDR3: CASRGSGIPETQYF. CDR3 in DNA: TGTGCCAGCAGAGGGTCGGGGATCCCAGAGACCCAGTACTTC.

The J gene is TRBJ2-2, the V gene TRBV6-2 or TRBV6-3, with TRBD1 matching 8 bases. The CDR3 extends over 19 amino acids. Germline trimming cut 0 bases from V and 0 bases from J; bases unmatched to any gene: 9. Germline loops: CDR1 MNHEY, CDR2 SVGEGT. The CDR3 reads CASSYSVLDRATNTGELFF. In nucleotides, the CDR3 is TGTGCCAGCAGTTACTCGGTCCTGGACAGGGCGACGAACACCGGGGAGCTGTTTTTT.

At least ten counts were recorded for this clonotype. The V call is TRBV27, the J call TRBJ1-5; the D gene is possibly TRBD1 (6 bases). V lost 2 bases and J 5 bases, leaving 13 bases between the germline ends. Germline lookup yields CDR1 MNHEY and CDR2 SMNVEV (reference sequence). The CDR3 sequence is 15 residues long. This CDR3 reads CASSLRPGGDQPQHF. The CDR3 coding sequence is TGTGCCAGCAGTTTACGCCCTGGGGGCGATCAGCCCCAGCATTTT.

This clonotype was picked up a small number of times. J is TRBJ2-2 and V is TRBV3-1, with TRBD2 identical over 9 bases. The CDR3 is 16 residues long. Germline CDR1 reads LGHDT; CDR2 reads YNNKEL (reference sequence). V gave up 4 bases and J gave up 0 bases; unmatched junction bases: 3. Here the CDR3 DNA reads TGTGCCAGCAGCCTCGGCGGGGGGGCGAACACCGGGGAGCTGTTTTTT. Translation gives CASSLGGGANTGELFF.

As to this clonotype: A far larger clone is only one base removed, so a read error is likely. The chain's CDR3 is CASRLLRETQYF. The CDR3 DNA is TGTGCCAGCCGTTTACTCAGAGAGACCCAGTACTTC. The genes are TRBV7-2 and TRBJ2-5; D not certain. CDR1 and CDR2 (germline): SGHTA, FQGNSA. Trimming left V 8 bases short and J 4 bases short, with 11 bases between. This CDR3 region has 12 residues. Drawing the rest from reference TRBV7-2 and TRBJ2-5, the complete variable domain is GAGVSQSPSNKVTEKGKDVELRCDPISGHTALYWYRQSLGQGLEFLIYFQGNSAPDKSGLPSDRFSAERTGGSVSTLTIQRTQQEDSAVYLCASRLLRETQYFGPGTRLLVL.

This clonotype was recorded many times. This chain uses TRBV28 with TRBJ1-5; the D is unclear. This CDR3 is built from 14 residues. V lost 6 bases, J lost 0 bases, and 9 bases lay in between. CDR1 is MDHEN and CDR2 is SYDVKM in the germline V gene. The CDR3 bases are TGTGCCAGCAGCTTGTCGTATAGCAATCAGCCCCAGCATTTT. It translates to CASSLSYSNQPQHF.

This clonotype was detected a few times. The chain recombines TRBV19 with TRBJ2-2; 8 positions match TRBD1. CDR1 and CDR2 from the germline V gene are LNHDA and SQIVND (reference sequence). This CDR3 has 15 residues. V lost 4 bases to trimming and J lost 7 bases; unmatched junction nucleotides: 8. The DNA for the CDR3 is TGTGCCAGTAGTACCAGGACAGGGCCAAACGGGGAGCTGTTTTTT. Translated, it gives CASSTRTGPNGELFF.

The chain couples TRBV27 to TRBJ1-4; D possibly corresponds to TRBD1 (5 bases). Trimming removed 3 bases from V and 4 bases from J, with 18 bases in between. The CDR3 has 17 amino acids. Germline V CDR1 and CDR2: MNHEY, SMNVEV (reference sequence). For the CDR3, the DNA is TGTGCCAGCAGTTTTTCCCCCGGGACGGGCTTTAATGAAAAACTGTTTTTT. It specifies CASSFSPGTGFNEKLFF.

This clonotype was seen ten or more times. The CDR3 DNA is TGTGCCAGCAGCTTATATAGGGGGCTGACTGAGACCCAGTACTTC. This translates into CASSLYRGLTETQYF. The genes are TRBV7-8 and TRBJ2-5; 7 bases align to TRBD1. The germline gives CDR1 SGHVS, CDR2 FQNEAQ. V was clipped by 2 bases and J by 5 bases; unmatched bases: 8. This CDR3 comprises 15 residues. Combining the CDR3 with reference TRBV7-8 and TRBJ2-5 gives the whole variable domain GAGVSQSPRYKVAKRGQDVALRCDPISGHVSLFWYQQALGQGPEFLTYFQNEAQLDKSGLPSDRFFAERPEGSVSTLKIQRTQQEDSAVYLCASSLYRGLTETQYFGPGTRLLVL.

This clonotype has ten or more counts. The chain carries TRBV28 and TRBJ2-1; D is possibly TRBD1 or TRBD2 (9 bases each). V was pared by 5 bases and J by 5 bases, with 16 bases between. There are 15 residues in the CDR3. CDR1 is MDHEN and CDR2 is SYDVKM in the germline V gene. Written as DNA, the CDR3 is TGTGCCAGCAGTCCTAGCGGGACAGGGAACAATGAGCAGTTCTTC. Translation gives CASSPSGTGNNEQFF.

The J gene is TRBJ2-5, the V gene TRBV20-1, with TRBD2 matching 9 bases. CDR3 length: 15 residues. V lost 4 bases to trimming and J lost 3 bases; unmatched junction nucleotides: 9. The germline V gene has CDR1 DFQATT and CDR2 SNEGSKA (reference sequence). In DNA, the CDR3 is TGCAGTGCTACTCGAGCGGGAGGCTCAGAAGAGACCCAGTACTTC. This sequence encodes CSATRAGGSEETQYF.

This clonotype was counted at least ten times. The rearrangement uses TRBV6-6 and TRBJ2-4, with D possibly TRBD1 on 7 matching bases. The V end lost 2 bases, the J end lost 7 bases, and 12 bases lay between the germline ends. This CDR3 is 14 amino acids long. Germline lookup yields CDR1 MNHNY and CDR2 SVGAGI (reference sequence). CDR3 bases: TGTGCCAGCAGTTACGCGGGACAGCGCAACATTCAGTACTTC. It translates to CASSYAGQRNIQYF.

The rearrangement uses TRBV19 and TRBJ2-1; the match to TRBD2 covers 7 bases. The V gene's germline CDR1 is LNHDA and CDR2 SQIVND (reference sequence). The CDR3 runs to 15 residues. V trimming: 4 bases; J trimming: 8 bases; junction bases outside the gene matches: 11. The CDR3 protein is CASSRDYDRLDEQFF. Written as DNA, the CDR3 is TGTGCCAGTAGTAGGGACTATGACCGACTCGATGAGCAGTTCTTC. The whole variable domain, remainder taken from reference TRBV19 and TRBJ2-1, is DGGITQSPKYLFRKEGQNVTLSCEQNLNHDAMYWYRQDPGQGLRLIYYSQIVNDFQKGDIAEGYSVSREKKESFPLTVTSAQKNPTAFYLCASSRDYDRLDEQFFGPGTRLTVL.

Many counts were recorded for this clonotype. This chain joins TRBV3-1 and TRBJ2-2; no firm D call. This CDR3 has 15 residues. The germline V gene has CDR1 LGHDT and CDR2 YNNKEL (reference sequence). The germline V and J ends were trimmed by 1 base and 5 bases, with 11 bases remaining between them. CDR3 amino acids: CASSQVSLRTGELFF. The DNA for the CDR3 is TGTGCCAGCAGCCAAGTCAGTCTCCGAACCGGGGAGCTGTTTTTT.

The chain employs TRBV9 and TRBJ2-2, with TRBD1 matching over 9 bases. The germline V gene encodes CDR1 SGDLS and CDR2 YYNGEE. V shed 4 bases and J 5 bases; nucleotides not matched to a gene: 12. CDR3 length: 17 residues. CDR3 nucleotide sequence: TGTGCCAGCAGCCGGACAGGGGAAGGGGCCTGGACCGGGGAGCTGTTTTTT. Translating gives CASSRTGEGAWTGELFF. The whole variable domain, filled in from reference TRBV9 and TRBJ2-2, reads DSGVTQTPKHLITATGQRVTLRCSPRSGDLSVYWYQQSLDQGLQFLIQYYNGEERAKGNILERFSAQQFPDLHSELNLSSLELGDSALYFCASSRTGEGAWTGELFFGEGSRLTVL.

This clonotype was seen repeatedly, ten times or more. The chain uses TRBV11-1 and TRBJ2-7, with TRBD2 identical over 10 bases. V lost 3 bases to trimming and J lost 4 bases; unmatched junction nucleotides: 6. Germline lookup yields CDR1 SGHAT and CDR2 FQDESV (reference sequence). The CDR3 contains 15 residues. CDR3 residues: CASSFWSSGSYEQYF. CDR3 coding DNA: TGTGCCAGCAGCTTCTGGTCTAGCGGGAGTTACGAGCAGTACTTC.

The chain has TRBV27 and TRBJ2-3; D may be TRBD1 (6 bases). V was clipped by 5 bases and J by 1 base, with 16 bases between them. The CDR3 consists of 16 residues. Germline CDR1 and CDR2: MNHEY and SMNVEV (reference sequence). The CDR3 is CASSQAWGLRTDTQYF. The CDR3 region has the DNA TGTGCCAGCAGTCAAGCGTGGGGGCTACGCACAGATACGCAGTATTTT.

Many counts were recorded for this clonotype. V usage is TRBV7-2 and J usage is TRBJ2-7; the match to TRBD1 covers 11 bases. CDR1 is SGHTA, CDR2 FQGNSA, per germline. The CDR3 spans 14 residues. J gave up 5 bases and V 8 bases, and 8 bases lay outside the gene matches. The CDR3 sequence: CASRPPGQGDEQYF. The CDR3 DNA follows: TGTGCCAGCCGCCCTCCGGGACAGGGGGACGAGCAGTACTTC.